A selection of T cell receptor beta chains follows, all from one sample in a study of cytomegalovirus exposure and HLA in healthy donors. Method: immunoSEQ multiplex PCR; TCRdb's copy keeps in-frame clones and lacks some. The sample has about 160,000 clones; about 88% are singletons. The sample was PBMCs. These receptors all come from a man between 18 and 29 years old in good health and CMV-seronegative. Both conserved end residues are part of each CDR3. Each record gives: J gene, D gene, clone size, V gene, CDR3 DNA, CDR3 protein. D genes are given only for firm matches. Some rows have no size entry. The others give once, few or many, or a class for an expanded clone.

>TRBJ2-7|-|-|TRBV6-1
TGTGCCAGCAGTGAGACGACAGGTTCCTACGAGCAGTACTTC
CASSETTGSYEQYF
>TRBJ1-1|TRBD1|-|TRBV25-1
TGTGCCAGCAGTACCTTGGGACAGTTGAACACTGAAGCTTTCTTT
CASSTLGQLNTEAFF
>TRBJ2-7|-|-|TRBV19
TGTGCCAGTAGATATAGCGCTAGCTCCTACGAGCAGTACTTC
CASRYSASSYEQYF
>TRBJ1-3|TRBD1|-|TRBV4-1
TGCGCCAGCAGCTTCTTATTTGGGGGGACAGCTGGAAACACCATATATTTT
CASSFLFGGTAGNTIYF
>TRBJ2-5|-|-|TRBV27
TGTGCCAGCAAGATCATAGCTACGGAGACCCAGTACTTC
CASKIIATETQYF
>TRBJ2-5|TRBD2|-|TRBV6-5
TGTGCCAGCAGATCTAGCGGGGGGGCCTCGGAGACCCAGTACTTC
CASRSSGGASETQYF
>TRBJ1-3|-|-|TRBV5-1
TGCGCCAGCTCCGGGGGGGGCTTCGGAAACACCATATATTTT
CASSGGGFGNTIYF
>TRBJ1-2|-|few|TRBV7-9
TGTGCCAGCAGCATAAGGACTATTAGCGATGGCTACACCTTC
CASSIRTISDGYTF
>TRBJ2-1|TRBD2|-|TRBV6-5
TGTGCCAGCAGGACTAGCGGGGTCTCCTACAATGAGCAGTTCTTC
CASRTSGVSYNEQFF
>TRBJ2-3|TRBD1|-|TRBV27
TGTGCCAGCAACTTCTTGGGACAGGGGAGGACAGATACGCAGTATTTT
CASNFLGQGRTDTQYF
>TRBJ2-5|-|-|TRBV10-1
TGCGCCAGCAGTGAGTCCGCTGGCAGGGCGGAGACCCAGTACTTC
CASSESAGRAETQYF
>TRBJ1-2|-|-|TRBV19
TGTGCCAGTAGTATAGTGGCAGGCCGAGGCTACACCTTC
CASSIVAGRGYTF
>TRBJ1-1|-|-|TRBV5-1
TGCGCCAGCAGCTTGGGACAGGAGAACACTGAAGCTTTCTTT
CASSLGQENTEAFF
>TRBJ2-3|TRBD2|once|TRBV7-9
TGTGCCAGCAGCTTAGGACTAGCGGGAGGCACAGATACGCAGTATTTT
CASSLGLAGGTDTQYF
>TRBJ2-5|TRBD2|-|TRBV18
TGTGCCAGCTCACCCCGAGGACTAGGGCAAGAGACCCAGTACTTC
CASSPRGLGQETQYF
>TRBJ2-3|TRBD2|-|TRBV11-1
TGTGCCAGCAGCCTAGCGGGGGGGACAGATACGCAGTATTTT
CASSLAGGTDTQYF
>TRBJ1-1|TRBD1|-|TRBV2
TGTGCCAGCAGCGACACGGACAGGGTGAGGCGAGCTTTCTTT
CASSDTDRVRRAFF
>TRBJ1-2|TRBD1|-|TRBV27
TGTGCCAGCAGTTTGAGGGACAGGGGTGGCTACACCTTC
CASSLRDRGGYTF
>TRBJ1-5|-|-|TRBV2
TGTGCCAGCAGAAGTGGTGGGGGCAGAAGCAATCAGCCCCAGCATTTT
CASRSGGGRSNQPQHF
>TRBJ2-3|-|-|TRBV7-9
TGTGCCAGCAGCTTCCGCGGAACAGATACGCAGTATTTT
CASSFRGTDTQYF
>TRBJ1-4|TRBD1|-|TRBV2
TGTGCCAGCAGAGGACCGACAGGGGATGAAAAACTGTTTTTT
CASRGPTGDEKLFF
>TRBJ1-6|-|-|TRBV6-1
TGTGCCAGCAGTGTGTTATCAGACAGCTCCTATAATTCACCCCTCCACTTT
CASSVLSDSSYNSPLHF
>TRBJ2-1|-|-|TRBV25-1
TGTGCCAGCAGCCCGAGTAGCGGTGGAGAGACCTACAATGAGCAGTTCTTC
CASSPSSGGETYNEQFF
>TRBJ1-5|-|-|TRBV15
TGTGCCACCAGCAGAGATCATACGGGGGACCAGCCCCAGCATTTT
CATSRDHTGDQPQHF
>TRBJ2-5|TRBD1|-|TRBV6-1
TGTGCCAGCAGTGGGTTAAGGGGGCGGTTCGAGACCCAGTACTTC
CASSGLRGRFETQYF
>TRBJ1-6|TRBD1|-|TRBV11-2
TGTGCCAGCAGCTTTGGGACAGGCGGGGCTTCACCCCTCCACTTT
CASSFGTGGASPLHF
>TRBJ2-7|-|-|TRBV9
TGTGCCAGCAGCGTAGTGGCAGGGATCAGTGGCGAGCAGTACTTC
CASSVVAGISGEQYF
>TRBJ1-1|-|-|TRBV7-2
TGTGCCAGCAGCACCCGGGGAAGGGCCACTGAAGCTTTCTTT
CASSTRGRATEAFF
>TRBJ2-7|-|-|TRBV28
TGTGCCAGCAGTCAGGACAGTACCTACGAGCAGTACTTC
CASSQDSTYEQYF
>TRBJ2-7|-|-|TRBV19
TGTGCCAGTAGTCCCTCGGTGGACACTTACTACGAGCAGTACTTC
CASSPSVDTYYEQYF
>TRBJ1-1|-|-|TRBV27
TGTGCCAGCAGTTTATCAAGGGGGTGGAACACTGAAGCTTTCTTT
CASSLSRGWNTEAFF
>TRBJ2-3|TRBD2|-|TRBV5-1
TGCGCCAGCAGCCCTGATCGCGGGGGGGGCGTAGATACGCAGTATTTT
CASSPDRGGGVDTQYF
>TRBJ2-7|TRBD2|-|TRBV10-1
TGCGCCATCACGGCGTGTCTAGCGGGAGGGTTATACTCCTACGAGCAGTACTTC
CAITACLAGGLYSYEQYF
>TRBJ2-7|TRBD1|-|TRBV4-1
TGCGCCAGCAGCCATCTAAGTACAGGGGACGGTGAGCAGTACTTC
CASSHLSTGDGEQYF
>TRBJ2-1|TRBD2|-|TRBV29-1
TGCAGCGTTGAATTCGCCCTAGCGGGTTACAATGAGCAGTTCTTC
CSVEFALAGYNEQFF
>TRBJ2-5|TRBD1|-|TRBV20-1
TGCAGTGCCAGGACAGGGGGCACCCAGTACTTC
CSARTGGTQYF